Listed here are 29 T cell receptor beta chains from one sample, sequenced in a study of memory CD4+ T cells and cytomegalovirus serostatus. The sort gate was single viable CD3+CD4+CD8-CD45RO+ cells for memory CD4+ T cells. Here immunoSEQ multiplex PCR was the method, and the copy in TCRdb shows in-frame clones only, minus some. The data show nearly 60,000 clones, around 80% seen once. The sample comprised memory CD4+ T cells from blood. All receptors come from an adult in good health and CMV-seronegative.

The chain links TRBV6-5 to TRBJ2-7; 10 bases map to TRBD2. The germline CDR1 and CDR2 sequences are MNHEY and SVGAGI. With 7 bases clipped from V and 1 base from J, the junction kept 4 bases outside the gene matches. The CDR3 runs 14 residues. CDR3 nucleotide sequence: TGTGCCAGCACACTAGCGGGAAAGTCCTACGAGCAGTACTTC. Protein product: CASTLAGKSYEQYF.

This clone was detected a few times. For the CDR3, the DNA is TGTGCCTGGAGTGACGGGACTAATAGCGAGCAGTACTTC. Amino acids: CAWSDGTNSEQYF. The rearrangement uses TRBV30 and TRBJ2-7; 7 positions match TRBD2. V gave up 1 base and J gave up 6 bases; unmatched junction bases: 6. The CDR3 has 13 amino acids. CDR1 GTSNPN and CDR2 SVGIG come from the germline V gene (reference sequence).

The chain links TRBV7-3 to TRBJ2-1; TRBD2 is a possible D gene (5 bases). In germline, CDR1 is SGHTA, CDR2 FQGTGA. V lost 7 bases and J lost 5, with 15 bases in between. CDR3 length: 14 amino acids. The CDR3 DNA follows: TGTGCCAGCACCCGGGGAGCAGCGAACAATGAGCAGTTCTTC. As protein: CASTRGAANNEQFF. The whole variable domain, filled in from reference TRBV7-3 and TRBJ2-1, reads GAGVSQTPSNKVTEKGKYVELRCDPISGHTALYWYRQSLGQGPEFLIYFQGTGAADDSGLPNDRFFAVRPEGSVSTLKIQRTERGDSAVYLCASTRGAANNEQFFGPGTRLTVL.

J is TRBJ1-1 and V is TRBV2; D remains unclear. The CDR3 runs to 14 residues. With 3 bases removed from V and 11 bases from J, the gap between germline ends came to 19 bases. Germline CDR1 reads SNHLY; CDR2 reads FYNNEI. This CDR3 is CASSDYKAAQRAFF. DNA of the CDR3: TGTGCCAGCAGTGATTACAAGGCGGCGCAGCGGGCTTTCTTT.

The gene calls are TRBV29-1 and TRBJ2-1, with D uncertain. The CDR3 length is 14 residues. Germline V gene lookup returns CDR1 SQVTM and CDR2 ANQGSEA. V was pared by 4 bases and J by 5 bases, with 15 bases between. This chain's CDR3 is CSVGRLVTNNEQFF. In nucleotides, the CDR3 is TGCAGCGTTGGCAGGCTAGTCACGAACAATGAGCAGTTCTTC.

CDR3 amino acids: CARAEAGANVLTF. The DNA of the CDR3 is TGTGCCCGCGCGGAGGCTGGGGCCAACGTCCTGACTTTC. V usage is TRBV30 and J usage is TRBJ2-6, with a weak D call TRBD2 (5 bases). Germline V gives CDR1 GTSNPN, CDR2 SVGIG (reference sequence). Trimming took off 8 bases at V and 2 bases at J, with 10 bases between the two ends. The CDR3 totals 13 residues. Combining the CDR3 with reference TRBV30 and TRBJ2-6 gives the whole variable domain SQTIHQWPATLVQPVGSPLSLECTVEGTSNPNLYWYRQAAGRGLQLLFYSVGIGQISSEVPQNLSASRPQDRQFILSSKKLLLSDSGFYLCARAEAGANVLTFGAGSRLTVL.

J is TRBJ2-1 and V is TRBV18; D not resolved. The CDR3 sequence is 13 residues long. Germline loops: CDR1 KGHSH, CDR2 LQKENI. Trimming stripped 0 bases from V and 6 bases from J, with 6 bases between. The CDR3 here is CASSPPGSNEQFF. The CDR3 nucleotides are TGTGCCAGCTCACCACCGGGGTCCAATGAGCAGTTCTTC.

The CDR3 DNA sequence: TGTGCCAGCAGTACACAGGGAGGCTATGGCTACACCTTC. Its translation is CASSTQGGYGYTF. J is TRBJ1-2 and V is TRBV28; tentative D call: TRBD1 (6 bases). The CDR3 has 13 amino acids. Trimming left V 5 bases short and J 4 bases short, with 11 bases between. CDR1 is MDHEN, CDR2 SYDVKM, per germline.

The V call is TRBV30, the J call TRBJ2-7; D is uncertain. Trimming took off 3 bases at V and 2 bases at J, with 11 bases between the two ends. In germline, CDR1 is GTSNPN, CDR2 SVGIG (reference sequence). CDR3 length equals 13 residues. CDR3 nucleotide sequence: TGTGCCTGGAGCGGAACCGTGGCCTACGAGCAGTACTTC. Residues: CAWSGTVAYEQYF.

The rearrangement links TRBV7-2 to TRBJ1-1; no clear D. Germline assignment: CDR1 SGHTA and CDR2 FQGNSA. There are 14 residues in the CDR3. V lost 4 bases to trimming and J lost 7 bases, with 16 bases between them. The CDR3 protein is CASSSQITTHEAFF. In DNA, the CDR3 is TGTGCCAGCAGCTCGCAAATTACTACTCATGAAGCTTTCTTT.

V gene TRBV5-1 combines with J gene TRBJ1-1; 7 nucleotides match TRBD1. The CDR3 sequence is 13 residues long. Germline V gene data show CDR1 as SGHRS and CDR2 as YFSETQ. V shed 4 bases and J 5 bases; nucleotides not matched to a gene: 5. CDR3 protein: CASSRQGDTEAFF. In nucleotides, the CDR3 is TGCGCCAGCAGCCGACAGGGAGATACTGAAGCTTTCTTT.

The chain recombines TRBV25-1 with TRBJ1-1; D not certain. The CDR3 contains 15 residues. Germline CDR1 is MGHDK and CDR2 is SYGVNS. V lost 2 bases and J 6 bases, leaving 16 bases between the germline ends. This CDR3 reads CASSETSAVGSEAFF. In DNA form, the CDR3 reads TGTGCCAGCAGTGAAACCAGTGCCGTTGGGTCTGAAGCTTTCTTT. Based on the CDR3 plus reference TRBV25-1 and TRBJ1-1, the full variable domain is EADIYQTPRYLVIGTGKKITLECSQTMGHDKMYWYQQDPGMELHLIHYSYGVNSTEKGDLSSESTVSRIRTEHFPLTLESARPSHTSQYLCASSETSAVGSEAFFGQGTRLTVV.

This rearrangement joins TRBV11-3 to TRBJ1-1, with D possibly TRBD1 on 5 matching bases. This CDR3 region has 12 residues. Trimming removed 6 bases at V and 11 bases at J, with 16 bases between. The germline V gene encodes CDR1 SGHNT and CDR2 YENEEA. The CDR3 protein is CASSLSGTLAFF. The CDR3 region has the DNA TGTGCCAGCAGTCTGTCCGGGACTTTGGCTTTCTTT.

This clone has just one count. This chain uses TRBV29-1 with TRBJ2-5; 7 bases are shared with TRBD2. This CDR3 has 14 residues. The V gene end was trimmed by 5 bases and the J gene end by 5 bases; junction bases not matched to a gene: 11. Germline CDR1 reads SQVTM; CDR2 reads ANQGSEA. CDR3 bases: TGCAGCGTTTTCCCGATCGGGAGGATCGAGACCCAGTACTTC. Translated: CSVFPIGRIETQYF.

The rearrangement uses TRBV29-1 and TRBJ1-2; 7 bases agree with TRBD1. Looked up from germline, CDR1 is SQVTM and CDR2 is ANQGSEA. After removal of 4 bases from V and 3 bases from J, the junction contained 2 bases not matched to a gene. The CDR3 runs to 12 residues. The CDR3 nucleotides read TGCAGCGTTGGGGACAGTGACTATGGCTACACCTTC. Translated, it gives CSVGDSDYGYTF.

The chain combines TRBV9 with TRBJ2-6; D might be TRBD1 (5 bases). Trimming cost V 4 bases and J 4 bases, with 36 bases left between them. Germline V gives CDR1 SGDLS, CDR2 YYNGEE. This CDR3 comprises 23 residues. In DNA, the CDR3 is TGTGCCAGCAGCCCTAGTATTCCGGGTGGGATTGGATGGGGCAATAGGGGGGCCAACGTCCTGACTTTC. It encodes CASSPSIPGGIGWGNRGANVLTF.

This clone has only one observation. The V call is TRBV18, the J call TRBJ1-5; D not certain. The V end lost 2 bases, the J end lost 3 bases, and 8 bases lay between the germline ends. Germline V gene lookup returns CDR1 KGHSH and CDR2 LQKENI. CDR3 length: 14 residues. The CDR3 sequence is CASSPVPNNQPQHF. DNA of the CDR3: TGTGCCAGCTCACCAGTTCCCAACAATCAGCCCCAGCATTTT.

V gene TRBV7-3 combines with J gene TRBJ2-2; 7 bases match TRBD1. Germline CDR1 SGHTA, CDR2 FQGTGA. This CDR3 region has 16 residues. Trimming cost V 6 bases and J 7 bases; bases outside gene matches: 14. The CDR3 spells CASSSIHRGMGGELFF. The CDR3 DNA is TGTGCCAGCAGTTCCATCCACAGGGGAATGGGCGGGGAGCTGTTTTTT. The full variable domain, completed using reference TRBV7-3 and TRBJ2-2, is GAGVSQTPSNKVTEKGKYVELRCDPISGHTALYWYRQSLGQGPEFLIYFQGTGAADDSGLPNDRFFAVRPEGSVSTLKIQRTERGDSAVYLCASSSIHRGMGGELFFGEGSRLTVL.

The chain uses TRBV14 and TRBJ2-5, with D perhaps being TRBD1 or TRBD2 (6 bases each). The V gene lost 6 bases and the J gene lost 2 bases, with 13 bases spanning the gap. CDR1 and CDR2 (germline): SGHDN, FVKESK. CDR3 length: 14 residues. The CDR3 region is CASRGGGAQETQYF. The DNA for the CDR3 is TGTGCCAGCAGAGGGGGAGGAGCACAAGAGACCCAGTACTTC.

This clone was counted a few times. J is TRBJ2-7 and V is TRBV7-2; 12 bases line up with TRBD2. The CDR3 totals 17 residues. With V trimmed by 3 bases and J by 0 bases, 6 bases remained unmatched. The V gene's germline CDR1 is SGHTA and CDR2 FQGNSA. The CDR3: CASSFLLAGGRSYEQYF. CDR3 bases: TGTGCCAGCAGCTTCCTCCTAGCGGGAGGGCGCTCCTACGAGCAGTACTTC.

The chain employs TRBV28 and TRBJ1-5; D not certain. The length of the CDR3 is 16 residues. Germline V gene sequence: CDR1 MDHEN, CDR2 SYDVKM. Trimming stripped 3 bases from V and 10 bases from J, with 22 bases between. For the CDR3, the DNA is TGTGCCAGCAGTTTGAATTTCGGAGGCGGGCGAGTCCCCCAGCATTTT. This encodes CASSLNFGGGRVPQHF.

This clone showed up just a few times. V usage is TRBV25-1 and J usage is TRBJ1-1; no clear D gene. The CDR3 is made up of 15 amino acids. Germline V CDR1 and CDR2: MGHDK, SYGVNS. V was clipped by 1 base and J by 1 base, with 10 bases between them. The CDR3 nucleotides read TGTGCCAGCAGTGAATTCGAGAAAACGAACACTGAAGCTTTCTTT. This encodes CASSEFEKTNTEAFF.

The CDR3 is CSYKGIDGYTF. The DNA of the CDR3 is TGCAGTTACAAGGGGATCGATGGCTACACCTTC. The J gene is TRBJ1-2, the V gene TRBV20-1, with D tentatively TRBD1 (5 bases). CDR1 and CDR2 from the germline V gene are DFQATT and SNEGSKA (reference sequence). V was clipped by 8 bases and J by 6 bases, with 13 bases between them. The CDR3 has 11 amino acids.

This clone was observed a few times. V is TRBV7-8 and J is TRBJ1-4; D perhaps matches TRBD1 (5 bases). With 5 bases removed from V and 0 bases from J, the gap between germline ends came to 16 bases. Germline lookup yields CDR1 SGHVS and CDR2 FQNEAQ. The CDR3 contains 17 residues. In DNA, the CDR3 is TGTGCCAGCAGCCAACGTCCGCAGGGTGCAACTAATGAAAAACTGTTTTTT. This codes for CASSQRPQGATNEKLFF.

A single count supports this clone. This sequence joins TRBV6-1 and TRBJ2-7; TRBD1 aligns across 9 bases. V lost 2 bases, J lost 2 bases, and 4 bases stayed unmatched. Germline V gene sequence: CDR1 MNHNS, CDR2 SASEGT. The length of the CDR3 is 15 residues. This chain's CDR3 is CASSEIGQGTYEQYF. The CDR3 DNA reads as TGTGCCAGCAGTGAAATTGGACAGGGGACCTACGAGCAGTACTTC.

The CDR3 loop is CASSLKGHPSTGELFF. CDR3 DNA sequence: TGTGCCAGCAGCTTAAAGGGACATCCCAGCACCGGGGAGCTGTTTTTT. This chain links TRBV7-2 with TRBJ2-2, with a possible D match to TRBD1 (6 bases). This CDR3 is 16 amino acids long. Trimming took 2 bases from V and 4 from J, leaving 14 bases between them. Germline CDR1 and CDR2: SGHTA and FQGNSA.

The chain combines TRBV4-3 with TRBJ1-5; 8 bases align to TRBD1. This CDR3 is built from 16 residues. V dropped 0 bases and J dropped 6; count of bases not matched to a gene: 7. In germline, CDR1 is LGHNA, CDR2 YSLEER. DNA for the CDR3: TGCGCCAGCAGCCAAGATGGAGGACAGGGTGCTCAGCCCCAGCATTTT. It specifies CASSQDGGQGAQPQHF.

V is TRBV7-3 and J is TRBJ2-1, with 11 bases lining up with TRBD2. The trim removed 2 bases at V and 7 bases at J, leaving 7 bases unmatched. Germline V lookup: CDR1 SGHTA, CDR2 FQGTGA. The CDR3 length is 16 residues. The CDR3, as DNA: TGTGCCAGCAGCTTATGGTCTAGCGGGAGGAGGAATGAGCAGTTCTTC. Translated: CASSLWSSGRRNEQFF.

The chain links TRBV11-2 to TRBJ2-3; 9 nucleotides agree with TRBD1. Trimming took 1 base from V and 2 from J; bases not matched to a gene: 10. Germline V lookup: CDR1 SGHAT, CDR2 FQNNGV. The CDR3 runs 18 residues. The CDR3 is CASSLVGLGTGNTDTQYF. Written as DNA, the CDR3 is TGTGCCAGCAGCTTAGTTGGGCTAGGGACAGGGAACACAGATACGCAGTATTTT.